The entry below describes one TCR beta chain. The antigen is not known. Some clones are missing from TCRdb's copy, which holds only in-frame ones; the method was immunoSEQ multiplex PCR. The sample has about 35,000 clones, around 90% seen once. The data are from a study of lymphopenia after photon versus proton radiotherapy. Study outcomes and limitations: Proton therapy kept repertoires fairly stable, unlike photons, which gained effector/memory cells. Post-nadir TCR diversity decline inversely tracked overall survival among those who died. After lymphocyte nadir, photon-treated repertoires showed oligoclonal expansion, especially CD8+ Temra.

Deletions cut 7 bases from V and 0 bases from J, with 18 bases between. Germline V lookup: CDR1 LNHDA, CDR2 SQIVND (reference sequence). The CDR3 covers 16 residues. The clonotype was recovered from a man between 60 and 70 years old with cholangiocarcinoma. The V gene is TRBV19, the J gene TRBJ1-1; perhaps TRBD1 as D (6 bases). Sequencing used peripheral blood, obtained from a patient treated with photon-based radiotherapy. CDR3: CASIDPGALMNTEAFF. The CDR3 DNA reads as TGTGCCAGTATTGACCCAGGGGCGCTCATGAACACTGAAGCTTTCTTT.